This passage covers 13 T cell receptor beta chains from one sample sequenced in a study of blood T cell repertoires in COVID-19. Assay: immunoSEQ multiplex PCR; the TCRdb copy retains only in-frame clones and omits some. The table records about 150,000 clones, approximately 83% of them present only once. The sample was peripheral blood. These receptors originate from a woman in her sixties with acute or convalescent COVID-19.

This CDR3 reads CASSAGQPYGYTF. The CDR3 DNA is TGTGCCAGCAGCGCGGGACAGCCCTATGGCTACACCTTC. This chain connects TRBV7-8 to TRBJ1-2, with 7 bases identical to TRBD1. Germline values: CDR1 SGHVS, CDR2 FQNEAQ. Trimming took 5 bases from V and 4 from J; bases not matched to a gene: 4. The CDR3 sequence is 13 residues long.

The chain employs TRBV9 and TRBJ2-5, with D hard to call. The V gene's germline CDR1 is SGDLS and CDR2 YYNGEE. The CDR3 runs to 14 residues. Trimming left V 0 bases short and J 0 bases short, with 6 bases between. The CDR3 loop reads CASSVGADQETQYF. CDR3 nucleotides: TGTGCCAGCAGCGTAGGGGCAGACCAAGAGACCCAGTACTTC.

This chain links TRBV7-2 with TRBJ1-2; D possibly corresponds to TRBD1 (6 bases). V lost 3 bases and J lost 9, with 20 bases in between. This CDR3 comprises 15 residues. Germline assignment: CDR1 SGHTA and CDR2 FQGNSA. The CDR3: CASSLMGGQGYRYTF. In DNA form, the CDR3 reads TGTGCCAGCAGCTTGATGGGAGGGCAGGGGTATCGCTACACCTTC.

The chain combines TRBV6-2 or TRBV6-3 with TRBJ1-1; no clear D gene. The CDR3 contains 15 residues. V lost 2 bases and J lost 3, with 13 bases in between. Germline V gene lookup returns CDR1 MNHEY and CDR2 SVGEGT. The CDR3 region is CASSYMGAGDTEAFF. Here the CDR3 DNA reads TGTGCCAGCAGTTACATGGGCGCCGGTGACACTGAAGCTTTCTTT.

V usage is TRBV4-1 and J usage is TRBJ1-3; 8 bases are shared with TRBD1. V shed 0 bases and J 8 bases; nucleotides not matched to a gene: 6. From germline, CDR1 is MGHRA and CDR2 YSYEKL. The CDR3 runs 15 residues. The CDR3 reads CASSQDRQGAYTIYF. In nucleotides, the CDR3 is TGCGCCAGCAGCCAAGATCGCCAGGGGGCTTACACCATATATTTT.

This sequence joins TRBV27 and TRBJ2-3; 10 positions match TRBD2. Per germline, CDR1 MNHEY and CDR2 SMNVEV (reference sequence). The CDR3 extends over 15 amino acids. Trimming cost V 5 bases and J 8 bases; bases outside gene matches: 10. Here the CDR3 reads CASSASGGALVTQYF. Here the CDR3 DNA reads TGTGCCAGCAGTGCGAGCGGGGGGGCCCTCGTTACGCAGTATTTT.

The chain employs TRBV30 and TRBJ2-4, with D unresolved. The CDR3 totals 13 residues. The V and J ends lost 4 bases and 1 base respectively, with 8 bases between them. The germline V gene encodes CDR1 GTSNPN and CDR2 SVGIG (reference sequence). This CDR3 is CAWKTPAKNIQYF. CDR3 nucleotides: TGTGCCTGGAAAACTCCCGCCAAAAACATTCAGTACTTC.

The genes are TRBV6-1 and TRBJ1-2; D is ambiguous. The germline V gene has CDR1 MNHNS and CDR2 SASEGT. The V end lost 4 bases, the J end lost 7 bases, and 25 bases lay between the germline ends. This CDR3 spans 17 amino acids. CDR3 DNA sequence: TGTGCCAGCAGTGGCCCGCACTATGGAATTCGAGGGCCTGGCTACACCTTC. This translates into CASSGPHYGIRGPGYTF.

This chain uses TRBV29-1 with TRBJ2-5; 11 bases are shared with TRBD2. After removal of 4 bases from V and 2 bases from J, the junction contained 3 bases not matched to a gene. The CDR3 has 14 amino acids. Germline assignment: CDR1 SQVTM and CDR2 ANQGSEA. In DNA, the CDR3 is TGCAGCGTTGCGCCTAGCGGGGGGCAAGAGACCCAGTACTTC. Its protein is CSVAPSGGQETQYF.

This chain joins TRBV7-3 and TRBJ1-2, with 9 positions matching TRBD1. The CDR3 covers 14 residues. Germline values: CDR1 SGHTA, CDR2 FQGTGA. V shed 5 bases and J 8 bases; nucleotides not matched to a gene: 9. The CDR3 nucleotides read TGTGCCAGCAGCCCCACGGGACAGGGTAGCGGCTACACCTTC. Its translation is CASSPTGQGSGYTF.

Only a few counts were recorded for this clone. This chain links TRBV7-2 with TRBJ2-1; 9 nucleotides agree with TRBD1. This CDR3 contains 16 residues. With V trimmed by 2 bases and J by 6 bases, 8 bases remained unmatched. Germline V lookup: CDR1 SGHTA, CDR2 FQGNSA. The CDR3 loop reads CASSLSLGQGGNEQFF. CDR3 bases: TGTGCCAGCAGCTTATCACTGGGACAGGGTGGCAATGAGCAGTTCTTC.

This chain connects TRBV19 to TRBJ1-1; tentative D call: TRBD1 (6 bases). Trimming left V 6 bases short and J 3 bases short, with 14 bases between. The CDR3 covers 14 residues. Germline-derived CDR1 and CDR2 are LNHDA and SQIVND (reference sequence). This CDR3 is CASRGGVFHTEAFF. The CDR3 DNA reads TGTGCCAGTAGAGGGGGGGTATTTCACACTGAAGCTTTCTTT.

The genes are TRBV6-2 or TRBV6-3 and TRBJ2-7; 10 nucleotides agree with TRBD1. The CDR3 runs 14 residues. V lost 4 bases to trimming and J lost 2 bases; unmatched junction nucleotides: 2. The germline V gene has CDR1 MNHEY and CDR2 SVGEGT. For the CDR3, the DNA is TGTGCCAGCAGTTCGGACAGGGGGGCCTACGAGCAGTACTTC. Translation: CASSSDRGAYEQYF.